This T cell receptor beta chain was sequenced in a study of cytomegalovirus exposure and HLA in healthy donors. This CDR3 is built from 14 residues. Trimming cost V 6 bases and J 4 bases; bases outside gene matches: 2. Germline assignment: CDR1 MNHEY and CDR2 SVGAGI. This clone was seen a handful of times. The target antigen is unknown. Findings and caveats of the study: Among the CMV-associated chains, three were confirmed in vitro as specific for CMV antigens. Some V segments (TRBV6-2 and TRBV6-3 among them) were excluded as indistinguishable. Sequencing likely produced, as an artifact, a cluster of highly shared sequence variants.

The PCR had 60 Vbeta and 13 Jbeta primers. Assay used: immunoSEQ multiplex PCR; TCRdb lists only in-frame clones, some missing. The sample has fewer than 200,000 clones, 65% to 75% seen once. The sequence was obtained from a human donor in good health. This chain uses TRBV6-5 with TRBJ2-2, with 10 bases aligning to TRBD1. The sequencing input was PBMCs. CDR3 amino acids: CASSGTGVTGELFF. Here the CDR3 DNA reads TGTGCCAGCAGCGGGACAGGGGTCACCGGGGAGCTGTTTTTT.